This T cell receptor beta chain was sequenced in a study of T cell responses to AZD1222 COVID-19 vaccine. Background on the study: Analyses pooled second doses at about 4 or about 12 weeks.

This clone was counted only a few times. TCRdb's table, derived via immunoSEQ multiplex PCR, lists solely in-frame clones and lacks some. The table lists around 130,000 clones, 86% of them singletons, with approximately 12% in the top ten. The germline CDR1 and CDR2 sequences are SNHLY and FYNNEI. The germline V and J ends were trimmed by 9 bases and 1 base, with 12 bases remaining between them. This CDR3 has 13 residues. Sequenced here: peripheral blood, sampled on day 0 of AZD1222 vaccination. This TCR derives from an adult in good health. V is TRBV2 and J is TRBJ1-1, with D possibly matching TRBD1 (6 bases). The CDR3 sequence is CARGYRENTEAFF. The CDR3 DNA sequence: TGTGCCAGGGGGTACAGGGAGAACACTGAAGCTTTCTTT.